The 10 T cell receptor beta chains given below trace back to one sample, sequenced in a study of T cells in Graves' hyperthyroidism and ophthalmopathy. RNA transcripts provided the source from which TCR beta CDR3 regions were amplified. The TCR CDR3 was amplified in a first-round RT-PCR using the HTBI primer set. TCRdb itself ran the multiplex PCR reads through MiXCR, one entry per CDR3 protein. The table lists approximately 700,000 distinct CDR3 sequences, around 17% of them singletons. Material for sequencing was blood. These TCRs come from a man between 18 and 35 years old with Graves' hyperthyroidism.

The rearrangement joins TRBV30 to TRBJ2-5; 12 bases align to TRBD1. V shed 3 bases, J shed 7 bases, and the junction held 15 bases outside the gene matches. There are 17 residues in the CDR3. Germline V gene sequence: CDR1 GTSNPN, CDR2 SVGIG (reference sequence). CDR3 sequence reads: CAWRGIRDRGPSTTQYF. In DNA form, the CDR3 reads TGTGCCTGGAGGGGGATCCGGGACAGGGGGCCCAGCACGACCCAGTACTTC.

The sample holds a few counts of this clonotype. The chain links TRBV4-2 to TRBJ2-3; 11 bases fit TRBD2. The V gene's germline CDR1 is LGHNA and CDR2 YNFKEQ. The junction had 12 bases not matched to a gene; V was cut back by 4 bases and J by 3 bases. This CDR3 region has 18 residues. CDR3 in DNA: TGTGCCAGCAGCCCATCGACTCCGGGACTAGCGGTTACAGATACGCAGTATTTT. It encodes CASSPSTPGLAVTDTQYF.

The V call is TRBV29-1, the J call TRBJ2-1, with D unclear. V lost 6 bases, J lost 2 bases, and 8 bases lay in between. From germline, CDR1 is SQVTM and CDR2 ANQGSEA. CDR3 length: 12 residues. CDR3 bases: TGCAGCGTCGATGGGACCTACAATGAGCAGTTCTTC. Residues: CSVDGTYNEQFF.

This clonotype was seen more than once but under ten times. V usage is TRBV20-1 and J usage is TRBJ2-7, with D possibly TRBD2 on 5 matching bases. V was trimmed by 3 bases and J by 5 bases, leaving 14 bases between them. CDR3 length equals 13 residues. CDR1 is DFQATT, CDR2 SNEGSKA, per germline (reference sequence). The CDR3 nucleotides read TGCAGTGCTAGCGACCGACTACCCCACGAGCAGTACTTC. Translating gives CSASDRLPHEQYF.

The rearrangement joins TRBV3-1 to TRBJ2-7; 7 bases are shared with TRBD2. V lost 4 bases, J lost 4 bases, and 10 bases stayed unmatched. Germline assignment: CDR1 LGHDT and CDR2 YNNKEL (reference sequence). The CDR3 has 15 amino acids. The CDR3 protein is CASSPAWWGGYEQYF. The CDR3 DNA reads TGTGCCAGCAGCCCCGCATGGTGGGGGGGTTACGAGCAGTACTTC.

This clonotype was counted at least ten times. The rearrangement links TRBV7-9 to TRBJ1-1, with a tentative D call TRBD1 (5 bases). The length of the CDR3 is 16 residues. V lost 5 bases, J lost 1 base, and 17 bases lay in between. The germline V gene encodes CDR1 SEHNR and CDR2 FQNEAQ (reference sequence). The CDR3 nucleotides read TGTGCCAGCAGCCCCCCTGGGGCAGGGAGGAACACTGAAGCTTTCTTT. It codes for CASSPPGAGRNTEAFF.

The gene calls are TRBV5-1 and TRBJ2-1; D might be TRBD2 (6 bases). The CDR3 loop spans 14 amino acids. Looked up from germline, CDR1 is SGHRS and CDR2 is YFSETQ. V dropped 2 bases and J dropped 8 bases, with 14 bases sitting between them. The CDR3 spells CASSFPSGGDEQFF. CDR3 sequence (DNA): TGCGCCAGCAGCTTCCCGTCCGGAGGGGATGAGCAGTTCTTC. The whole variable domain, filled in from reference TRBV5-1 and TRBJ2-1, reads KAGVTQTPRYLIKTRGQQVTLSCSPISGHRSVSWYQQTPGQGLQFLFEYFSETQRNKGNFPGRFSGRQFSNSRSEMNVSTLELGDSALYLCASSFPSGGDEQFFGPGTRLTVL.

There are many counts of this clonotype. This chain uses TRBV12-3 or TRBV12-4 with TRBJ2-3; weak D call: TRBD1 (7 bases). V was shortened by 4 bases and J by 1 base, with 15 bases between the two germline ends. There are 16 residues in the CDR3. The CDR3 nucleotides read TGTGCCAGCAGTTCCCATTTCAGGGGGGGCACAGATACGCAGTATTTT. This codes for CASSSHFRGGTDTQYF.

The chain combines TRBV28 with TRBJ1-2; tentative D call: TRBD1 (6 bases). The germline gives CDR1 MDHEN, CDR2 SYDVKM. V shed 7 bases and J shed 3 bases, with 21 bases lying between them. The CDR3 runs to 16 residues. This chain's CDR3 is CASTSVGAPQDYGYTF. The CDR3 nucleotides read TGTGCCAGCACCTCCGTGGGGGCCCCCCAAGACTATGGCTACACCTTC.

The chain links TRBV28 to TRBJ2-2, with D possibly being TRBD1 or TRBD2 (5 bases each). The CDR3 runs 15 residues. CDR1 is MDHEN and CDR2 is SYDVKM in the germline V gene. V lost 4 bases and J lost 5, with 14 bases in between. The CDR3 bases are TGTGCCAGCAGTTCTCCCGGGACGGTTACCGGGGAGCTGTTTTTT. Amino acids: CASSSPGTVTGELFF.